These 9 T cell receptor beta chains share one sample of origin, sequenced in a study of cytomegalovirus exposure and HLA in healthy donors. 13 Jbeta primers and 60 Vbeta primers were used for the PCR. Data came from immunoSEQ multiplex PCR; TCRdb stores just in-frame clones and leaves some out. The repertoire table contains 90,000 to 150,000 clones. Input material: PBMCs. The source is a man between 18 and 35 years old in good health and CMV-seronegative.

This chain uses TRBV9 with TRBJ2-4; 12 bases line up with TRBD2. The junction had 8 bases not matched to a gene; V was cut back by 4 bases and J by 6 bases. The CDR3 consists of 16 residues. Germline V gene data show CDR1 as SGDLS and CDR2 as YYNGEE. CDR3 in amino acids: CASSLGLAGGPNIQYF. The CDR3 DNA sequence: TGTGCCAGCAGCTTGGGCCTAGCGGGAGGGCCAAACATTCAGTACTTC.

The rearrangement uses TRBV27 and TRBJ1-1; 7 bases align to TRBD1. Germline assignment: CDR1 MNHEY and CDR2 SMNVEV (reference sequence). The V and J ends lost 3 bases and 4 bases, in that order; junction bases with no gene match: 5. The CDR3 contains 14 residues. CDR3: CASSFYRGGTEAFF. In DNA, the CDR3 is TGTGCCAGCAGTTTTTACAGGGGAGGCACTGAAGCTTTCTTT.

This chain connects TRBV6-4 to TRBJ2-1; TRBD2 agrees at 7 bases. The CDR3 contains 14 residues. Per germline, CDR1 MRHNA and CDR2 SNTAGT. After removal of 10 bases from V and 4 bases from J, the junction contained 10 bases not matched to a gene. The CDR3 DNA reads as TGTGCCACAGCGGATCAGCGGGATTACAATGAGCAGTTCTTC. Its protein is CATADQRDYNEQFF.

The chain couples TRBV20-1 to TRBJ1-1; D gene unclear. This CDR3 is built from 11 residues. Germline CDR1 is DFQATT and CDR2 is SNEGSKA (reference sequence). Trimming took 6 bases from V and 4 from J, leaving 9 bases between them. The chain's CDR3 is CSAPAGTEAFF. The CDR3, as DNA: TGCAGTGCCCCGGCGGGCACTGAAGCTTTCTTT.

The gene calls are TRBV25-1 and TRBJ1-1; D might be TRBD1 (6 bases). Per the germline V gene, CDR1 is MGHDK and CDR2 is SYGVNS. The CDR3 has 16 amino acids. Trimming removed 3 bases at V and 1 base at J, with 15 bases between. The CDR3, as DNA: TGTGCCAGCAGTGATCGACAGGCCCTAGGGAACACTGAAGCTTTCTTT. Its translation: CASSDRQALGNTEAFF.

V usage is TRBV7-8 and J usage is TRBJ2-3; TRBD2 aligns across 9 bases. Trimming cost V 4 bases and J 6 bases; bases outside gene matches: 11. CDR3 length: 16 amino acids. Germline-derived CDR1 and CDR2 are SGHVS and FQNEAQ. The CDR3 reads CASSSATGLAGDTQYF. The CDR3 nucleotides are TGTGCCAGCAGCTCGGCGACGGGACTAGCAGGGGATACGCAGTATTTT. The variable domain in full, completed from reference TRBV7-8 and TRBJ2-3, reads GAGVSQSPRYKVAKRGQDVALRCDPISGHVSLFWYQQALGQGPEFLTYFQNEAQLDKSGLPSDRFFAERPEGSVSTLKIQRTQQEDSAVYLCASSSATGLAGDTQYFGPGTRLTVL.

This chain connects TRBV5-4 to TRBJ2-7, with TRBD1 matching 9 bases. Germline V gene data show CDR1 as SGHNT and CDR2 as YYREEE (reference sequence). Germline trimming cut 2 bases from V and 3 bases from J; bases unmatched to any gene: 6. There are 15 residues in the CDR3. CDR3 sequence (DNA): TGTGCCAGCAGCTTTCCTCCGGGACAGGGCTACGAGCAGTACTTC. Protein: CASSFPPGQGYEQYF.

The CDR3 DNA sequence: TGCGCCAGCAGTGAAAACAGCGGCAGCACAGATACGCAGTATTTT. Translated, it gives CASSENSGSTDTQYF. The gene calls are TRBV10-2 and TRBJ2-3, with D maybe TRBD2 (5 bases). This CDR3 spans 15 amino acids. Trimming left V 3 bases short and J 0 bases short, with 10 bases between. Per germline, CDR1 WSHSY and CDR2 SAAADI.

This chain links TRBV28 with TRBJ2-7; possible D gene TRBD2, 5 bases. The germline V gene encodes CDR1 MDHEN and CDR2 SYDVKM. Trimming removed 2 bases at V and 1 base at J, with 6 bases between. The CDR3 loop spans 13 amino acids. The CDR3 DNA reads TGTGCCAGCAGTTTAACGGGGTCCTACGAGCAGTACTTC. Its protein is CASSLTGSYEQYF.